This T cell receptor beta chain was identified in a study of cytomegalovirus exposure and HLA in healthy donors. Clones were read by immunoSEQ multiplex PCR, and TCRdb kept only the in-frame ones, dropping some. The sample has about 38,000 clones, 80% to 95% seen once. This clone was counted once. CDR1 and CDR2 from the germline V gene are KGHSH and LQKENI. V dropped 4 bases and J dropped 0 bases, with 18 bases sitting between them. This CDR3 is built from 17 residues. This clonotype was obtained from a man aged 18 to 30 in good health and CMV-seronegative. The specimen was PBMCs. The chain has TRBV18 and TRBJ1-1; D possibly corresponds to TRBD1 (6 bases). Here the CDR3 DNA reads TGTGCCAGCTCACAAATCCCCACAGGGACCCTGAACACTGAAGCTTTCTTT. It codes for CASSQIPTGTLNTEAFF.